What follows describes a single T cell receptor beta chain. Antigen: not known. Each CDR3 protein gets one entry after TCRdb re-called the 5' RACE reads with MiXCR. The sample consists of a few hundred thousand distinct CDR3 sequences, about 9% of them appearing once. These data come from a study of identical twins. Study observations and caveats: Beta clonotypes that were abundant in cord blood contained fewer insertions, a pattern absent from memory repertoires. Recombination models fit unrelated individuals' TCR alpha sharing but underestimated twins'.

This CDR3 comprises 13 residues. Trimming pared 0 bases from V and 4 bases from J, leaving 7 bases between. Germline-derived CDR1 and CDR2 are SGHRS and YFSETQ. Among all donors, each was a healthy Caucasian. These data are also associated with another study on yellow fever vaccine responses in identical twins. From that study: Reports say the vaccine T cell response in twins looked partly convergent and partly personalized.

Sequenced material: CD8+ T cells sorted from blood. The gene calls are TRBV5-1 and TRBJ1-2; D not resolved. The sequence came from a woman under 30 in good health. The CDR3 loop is CASSLVEPYGYTF. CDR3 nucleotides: TGCGCCAGCAGCTTGGTGGAACCCTATGGCTACACCTTC.